These 32 T cell receptor beta chains originate from one sample sequenced in a study of a mutant IDH1 vaccine in newly diagnosed glioma. The assay was immunoSEQ multiplex PCR, and TCRdb's table has in-frame clones only and misses some. The data show about 92,000 clones, around 82% seen once. Regarding time point: baseline, week 1 (first vaccination visit). The treatment was: pre-vaccination baseline after standard-of-care therapy. The material sequenced was PBMCs, taken from a glioma patient treated with radiotherapy, temozolomide or both. Receptors were obtained from a woman in her fifties or sixties with glioma.

The V call is TRBV29-1, the J call TRBJ1-3; D gene ambiguous. The CDR3 has 14 amino acids. CDR1 is SQVTM, CDR2 ANQGSEA, per germline. V lost 1 base and J 0 bases, leaving 7 bases between the germline ends. The CDR3 DNA follows: TGCAGCGTTGAAGGACTAGACTCTGGAAACACCATATATTTT. As protein: CSVEGLDSGNTIYF.

The gene calls are TRBV9 and TRBJ1-2; D might be TRBD1 (5 bases). Looked up from germline, CDR1 is SGDLS and CDR2 is YYNGEE. The CDR3 extends over 15 amino acids. Trimming left V 5 bases short and J 8 bases short, with 22 bases between. The CDR3 loop reads CASSSDRGVSKGYTF. DNA of the CDR3: TGTGCCAGCAGTAGCGATAGAGGGGTTTCGAAAGGCTACACCTTC.

The table lists this clone with a few counts. The chain employs TRBV14 and TRBJ2-7; TRBD1 agrees at 9 bases. Trimming removed 3 bases from V and 5 bases from J; junction bases left unmatched: 2. Germline-derived CDR1 and CDR2 are SGHDN and FVKESK. The CDR3 is 13 residues long. DNA of the CDR3: TGTGCCAGCAGCCAGCGGACAGGGGACGAGCAGTACTTC. It codes for CASSQRTGDEQYF.

This clone was recorded only once. J is TRBJ1-2 and V is TRBV19; TRBD1 matches 8 bases. Germline CDR1 LNHDA, CDR2 SQIVND (reference sequence). The CDR3 consists of 15 residues. V gave up 4 bases and J gave up 5 bases; unmatched junction bases: 9. In DNA, the CDR3 is TGTGCCAGTAGTACACCGGACAGGGCGGGGTATGGCTACACCTTC. It codes for CASSTPDRAGYGYTF.

The V call is TRBV9, the J call TRBJ1-2; D not resolved. This CDR3 is built from 16 residues. Trimming removed 0 bases from V and 3 bases from J, with 15 bases in between. Germline assignment: CDR1 SGDLS and CDR2 YYNGEE. As DNA, the CDR3 is TGTGCCAGCAGCGTAGGTCCCGGGGAAAGGGACTATGGCTACACCTTC. It yields the protein CASSVGPGERDYGYTF.

V is TRBV5-1 and J is TRBJ1-4; weak D call: TRBD1 (5 bases). The germline gives CDR1 SGHRS, CDR2 YFSETQ. The germline V and J ends were trimmed by 6 bases and 3 bases, with 18 bases remaining between them. The CDR3 totals 16 residues. CDR3 coding DNA: TGCGCCAGCAACTTTGGTTTAGAGGGACCTAATGAAAAACTGTTTTTT. Translating it yields CASNFGLEGPNEKLFF.

The genes are TRBV27 and TRBJ1-1; no clear D gene. The V gene lost 8 bases and the J gene lost 3 bases, with 13 bases spanning the gap. Germline V lookup: CDR1 MNHEY, CDR2 SMNVEV (reference sequence). This CDR3 has 13 amino acids. The CDR3 DNA sequence: TGTGCCAGCTATAAAGGTGCACACACTGAAGCTTTCTTT. Translated: CASYKGAHTEAFF.

The rearrangement uses TRBV5-1 and TRBJ2-2, with D perhaps matching TRBD1 (5 bases). The V gene lost 1 base and the J gene lost 7 bases, with 14 bases spanning the gap. Germline lookup yields CDR1 SGHRS and CDR2 YFSETQ. The CDR3 length is 15 residues. CDR3 nucleotides: TGCGCCAGCAGCTTGAACCTAGGGGCGAACGGGGAGCTGTTTTTT. Its protein product is CASSLNLGANGELFF.

The J gene is TRBJ1-1, the V gene TRBV13; D call uncertain. CDR3 length: 13 amino acids. V gave up 1 base and J gave up 6 bases, with 9 bases separating them. The germline gives CDR1 PRHDT, CDR2 FYEKMQ (reference sequence). CDR3 DNA: TGTGCCAGCAGCTTAGATTTCGGGTCTGAAGCTTTCTTT. Protein: CASSLDFGSEAFF. The whole variable domain, remainder taken from reference TRBV13 and TRBJ1-1, is AAGVIQSPRHLIKEKRETATLKCYPIPRHDTVYWYQQGPGQDPQFLISFYEKMQSDKGSIPDRFSAQQFSDYHSELNMSSLELGDSALYFCASSLDFGSEAFFGQGTRLTVV.

The chain's CDR3 is CASSKTRGKGKDEQFF. In DNA form, the CDR3 reads TGTGCCAGCAGCAAGACGCGGGGGAAGGGGAAGGATGAGCAGTTCTTC. The V gene is TRBV7-9, the J gene TRBJ2-1, with 7 bases matching TRBD2. Germline V CDR1 and CDR2: SEHNR, FQNEAQ (reference sequence). V trimming: 5 bases; J trimming: 8 bases; junction bases outside the gene matches: 15. This CDR3 is 16 amino acids long.

The CDR3 DNA reads as TGTGCCAGCAGCTCCATAGGGACAGAAGCTTTCTTT. It translates to CASSSIGTEAFF. The genes are TRBV9 and TRBJ1-1; the D gene is possibly TRBD1 (6 bases). Germline V gives CDR1 SGDLS, CDR2 YYNGEE. The CDR3 runs 12 residues. Trimming pared 4 bases from V and 8 bases from J, leaving 12 bases between.

In its sample, this clone was seen once. The V gene is TRBV5-8, the J gene TRBJ1-1; 7 bases map to TRBD1. Germline trimming cut 4 bases from V and 4 bases from J; bases unmatched to any gene: 10. Germline CDR1 SGHTS, CDR2 YDEGEE. This CDR3 contains 15 residues. CDR3 residues: CASSGQTGRSTEAFF. The CDR3 coding sequence is TGTGCCAGCAGCGGACAGACAGGGAGGAGCACTGAAGCTTTCTTT.

The sample holds one count of this clone. The rearrangement links TRBV7-2 to TRBJ2-7, with 8 nucleotides matching TRBD2. The CDR3 has 18 residues. Germline assignment: CDR1 SGHTA and CDR2 FQGNSA. V trimming: 1 base; J trimming: 5 bases; junction bases outside the gene matches: 16. The DNA for the CDR3 is TGTGCCAGCAGCTTAGTAGGTAGCGGCGGGGGGCTAAGGAACGAGCAGTACTTC. This gives the protein CASSLVGSGGGLRNEQYF.

This sequence joins TRBV6-6 and TRBJ1-1; D is possibly TRBD1 (6 bases). This CDR3 contains 12 residues. The germline gives CDR1 MNHNY, CDR2 SVGAGI (reference sequence). V lost 6 bases to trimming and J lost 10 bases, with 15 bases between them. The CDR3 spells CASSYLQGLAFF. CDR3 nucleotides: TGTGCCAGCAGCTACCTACAGGGTCTAGCTTTCTTT.

CDR3 DNA: TGTGCCACCAGCAGAGAAACCCACAGATATAGCAATCAGCCCCAGCATTTT. It yields the protein CATSRETHRYSNQPQHF. The rearrangement links TRBV15 to TRBJ1-5; D uncertain. The CDR3 runs 17 residues. Trimming stripped 0 bases from V and 0 bases from J, with 12 bases between. Germline V CDR1 and CDR2: LNHNV, YYDKDF (reference sequence).

The rearrangement joins TRBV5-6 to TRBJ2-5; D is possibly TRBD1 (6 bases). The DNA end is more similar to TRBJ2-7, so the J call may be wrong. This CDR3 is built from 14 residues. CDR1 and CDR2 (germline): SGHDT, YYEEEE. CDR3 DNA: TGTGCCAGCAGCAACCAACAGGGATGGGGCGAGCAGTACTTC. It translates to CASSNQQGWGEQYF.

Only one count was recorded for this clone. The DNA of the CDR3 is TGTGCCAGCGGGTTTAAGGGGGCCTTCTATGGCTACACCTTC. It yields the protein CASGFKGAFYGYTF. The V call is TRBV27, the J call TRBJ1-2; 7 nucleotides match TRBD1. The CDR3 is 14 amino acids. Germline assignment: CDR1 MNHEY and CDR2 SMNVEV (reference sequence). Trimming removed 8 bases from V and 4 bases from J; junction bases left unmatched: 10.

The chain employs TRBV2 and TRBJ1-2; TRBD1 might be the D (6 bases). The germline gives CDR1 SNHLY, CDR2 FYNNEI. V gave up 5 bases and J gave up 6 bases, with 13 bases separating them. This CDR3 region has 13 residues. CDR3 nucleotide sequence: TGTGCCAGCAGTCTCAGGGAGGGGGATGGCTACACCTTC. It codes for CASSLREGDGYTF.

This clone was seen just once. This chain links TRBV30 with TRBJ1-3, with 9 bases lining up with TRBD1. Germline lookup yields CDR1 GTSNPN and CDR2 SVGIG (reference sequence). Trimming cost V 3 bases and J 2 bases; bases outside gene matches: 8. The CDR3 is 16 residues long. CDR3 sequence (DNA): TGTGCCTGGAGCCGACAGGGGGTCGTAGCTGGAAACACCATATATTTT. This sequence encodes CAWSRQGVVAGNTIYF.

The chain uses TRBV18 and TRBJ2-3, with D possibly being TRBD1 (5 bases). Trimming removed 6 bases from V and 1 base from J, with 14 bases in between. The CDR3 consists of 15 residues. Per germline, CDR1 KGHSH and CDR2 LQKENI. The CDR3 loop reads CASSPSQQGTDTQYF. CDR3 in DNA: TGTGCCAGCTCCCCCAGCCAACAGGGCACAGATACGCAGTATTTT.

This chain uses TRBV9 with TRBJ1-2; D ambiguous. Trimming removed 3 bases at V and 0 bases at J, with 15 bases between. The CDR3 has 16 amino acids. The germline V gene has CDR1 SGDLS and CDR2 YYNGEE. The CDR3 spells CASSARPEVANYGYTF. The CDR3 DNA sequence: TGTGCCAGCAGCGCGCGCCCGGAGGTAGCTAACTATGGCTACACCTTC.

The rearrangement uses TRBV5-4 and TRBJ1-6; 7 nucleotides agree with TRBD1. V lost 10 bases, J lost 10 bases, and 8 bases stayed unmatched. This CDR3 region has 12 residues. Germline V gene sequence: CDR1 SGHNT, CDR2 YYREEE (reference sequence). The CDR3 nucleotides read TGTGCCTTTAGGAACAGGGGATCACCCCTCCACTTT. It specifies CAFRNRGSPLHF.

This clone was counted between two and nine times. The chain employs TRBV19 and TRBJ1-5, with unresolved D. The V and J ends lost 2 bases and 5 bases respectively, with 13 bases between them. Germline CDR1 is LNHDA and CDR2 is SQIVND (reference sequence). The CDR3 is 15 amino acids. CDR3 sequence: CASSIIEKGDQPQHF. For the CDR3, the DNA is TGTGCCAGTAGTATAATCGAGAAGGGTGATCAGCCCCAGCATTTT.

This sequence joins TRBV10-1 and TRBJ2-7; D perhaps matches TRBD1 (6 bases). Germline V gene lookup returns CDR1 WNHNN and CDR2 SYGVQD (reference sequence). V dropped 6 bases and J dropped 4 bases, with 22 bases sitting between them. This CDR3 is built from 16 residues. DNA for the CDR3: TGCGCCAGCAGGCTTACCCTACAGGGTTTATTATACGAGCAGTACTTC. Translating gives CASRLTLQGLLYEQYF.

This chain uses TRBV6-1 with TRBJ2-1, with unresolved D. The length of the CDR3 is 15 residues. The V gene lost 4 bases and the J gene lost 5 bases, with 15 bases spanning the gap. CDR1 is MNHNS and CDR2 is SASEGT in the germline V gene. In DNA, the CDR3 is TGTGCCAGCAGTGTGCTCAGGAGTGGGCACAATGAGCAGTTCTTC. Amino acids: CASSVLRSGHNEQFF.

The chain carries TRBV5-6 and TRBJ1-6; TRBD1 agrees at 8 bases. V lost 4 bases and J lost 9; bases outside the gene matches: 9. The CDR3 loop spans 15 amino acids. Germline CDR1 is SGHDT and CDR2 is YYEEEE. The CDR3 loop is CASSQETGDASPLHF. Here the CDR3 DNA reads TGTGCCAGCAGCCAAGAGACAGGGGATGCTTCACCCCTCCACTTT.

In nucleotides, the CDR3 is TGTGCCAGCAGCTTAGTCCCGGGGACAGGGCAAAGGGCTGAAGCTTTCTTT. It codes for CASSLVPGTGQRAEAFF. V and J are TRBV11-3 and TRBJ1-1; 9 nucleotides line up with TRBD1. Per germline, CDR1 SGHNT and CDR2 YENEEA. The trim removed 1 base at V and 6 bases at J, leaving 12 bases unmatched. This CDR3 is built from 17 residues.

The chain has TRBV5-1 and TRBJ1-3; 10 positions match TRBD1. Germline lookup yields CDR1 SGHRS and CDR2 YFSETQ. This CDR3 region has 17 residues. The V gene end was trimmed by 4 bases and the J gene end by 0 bases; junction bases not matched to a gene: 7. This chain's CDR3 is CASSRDRGTASGNTIYF. The DNA for the CDR3 is TGCGCCAGCAGCCGGGACAGGGGTACGGCCTCTGGAAACACCATATATTTT.

The chain recombines TRBV7-9 with TRBJ2-2; the D gene could be TRBD1 or TRBD2 (5 bases each). This CDR3 is 15 amino acids long. Looked up from germline, CDR1 is SEHNR and CDR2 is FQNEAQ (reference sequence). The ends were cut back, 8 bases at V and 1 base at J, with 14 bases in the middle. This chain's CDR3 is CASPGTLENTGELFF. The CDR3 DNA reads TGTGCCAGCCCTGGGACCTTGGAGAACACCGGGGAGCTGTTTTTT.

V is TRBV19 and J is TRBJ1-5; no clear D gene. The CDR3 runs to 16 residues. Germline V lookup: CDR1 LNHDA, CDR2 SQIVND (reference sequence). Between the trimmed V and J ends, which lost 0 bases and 0 bases, there was a span of 9 bases. The CDR3 reads CASSIEVSYSNQPQHF. The DNA of the CDR3 is TGTGCCAGTAGTATAGAGGTCAGTTATAGCAATCAGCCCCAGCATTTT.

This chain links TRBV9 with TRBJ2-1; maybe TRBD2 (5 bases). CDR3 size: 12 residues. Germline CDR1 and CDR2: SGDLS and YYNGEE. Trimming cost V 3 bases and J 6 bases, with 7 bases left between them. CDR3 sequence reads: CASSARGNEQFF. CDR3 DNA: TGTGCCAGCAGCGCCCGGGGCAATGAGCAGTTCTTC.

This clone was found once. The rearrangement joins TRBV5-8 to TRBJ1-5; D is uncertain. CDR3 length: 14 amino acids. Trimming took 4 bases from V and 0 from J, leaving 8 bases between them. CDR1 and CDR2 from the germline V gene are SGHTS and YDEGEE. In nucleotides, the CDR3 is TGTGCCAGCAGCGGGCCCGGTAGCAATCAGCCCCAGCATTTT. This codes for CASSGPGSNQPQHF.